The 22 T cell receptor beta chains listed next were all sequenced from one sample in a study of shared clonotypes between healthy human individuals (dated by TCRdb to 2018 to 2020). CD8 naive samples were CD45RO-negative cells positively selected for CCR7, giving a CD45RA+CCR7+ population that excluded TemRA cells. Library preparation used the immunoSEQ multiplex PCR assay. TCRdb obtained this table from immuneACCESS and retained in-frame rearrangements with V and J assigned. These tables miss some clones; where compared with another copy, unresolved V genes account for less than half of the shortfall, and the remainder is unexplained. The sample table contains roughly 890,000 clones; only one count was recorded for 92% of them. Together, the top ten hold under 30% of the sample. The sequencing sample was made of naive CD8+ T cells sorted from blood. In light of the paper, this sample's cell subset or site label describes: CD45RA+CCR7+. The source is a man in his thirties or forties in good health.

On this clone itself: This may be a read error, as it is one base from a much larger clone. The chain is built from TRBV6-6 and TRBJ2-7; 12 bases are shared with TRBD2. This CDR3 is 12 amino acids long. The trim removed 6 bases at V and 6 bases at J, leaving 0 bases unmatched. CDR1 is MNHNY, CDR2 SVGAGI, per germline (reference sequence). This CDR3 is CASRTSGSEQYF. CDR3 DNA: TGTGCCAGCAGGACTAGCGGGAGCGAGCAGTACTTC.

This chain links TRBV7-3 with TRBJ2-1; the match to TRBD2 covers 8 bases. V was clipped by 4 bases and J by 4 bases; unmatched bases: 15. The germline gives CDR1 SGHTA, CDR2 FQGTGA. The CDR3 is 18 amino acids. The CDR3 DNA reads TGTGCCAGCAGCTCCCCGGCTAAGAGCGGGAGTTCGTACAATGAGCAGTTCTTC. This encodes CASSSPAKSGSSYNEQFF.

This clone was observed once. This sequence joins TRBV7-6 and TRBJ2-7, with no clear D. Trimming left V 5 bases short and J 3 bases short, with 17 bases between. In germline, CDR1 is SGHVS, CDR2 FNYEAQ. The CDR3 is 15 residues long. The CDR3 loop is CASSPLLGPVYEQYF. For the CDR3, the DNA is TGTGCCAGCAGCCCGTTACTTGGACCTGTCTACGAGCAGTACTTC.

The rearrangement links TRBV7-9 to TRBJ1-4; a weak D match, TRBD1 (5 bases). The V and J ends lost 5 bases and 3 bases respectively, with 10 bases between them. The CDR3 is 14 amino acids. Per the germline V gene, CDR1 is SEHNR and CDR2 is FQNEAQ (reference sequence). The CDR3 coding sequence is TGTGCCAGCAGCGATCAGGGCCCTAATGAAAAACTGTTTTTT. Its protein product is CASSDQGPNEKLFF. The whole variable domain, filled in from reference TRBV7-9 and TRBJ1-4, reads DTGVSQNPRHKITKRGQNVTFRCDPISEHNRLYWYRQTLGQGPEFLTYFQNEAQLEKSRLLSDRFSAERPKGSFSTLEIQRTEQGDSAMYLCASSDQGPNEKLFFGSGTQLSVL.

This CDR3 is CASSFSGSRSYEQYF. The CDR3 DNA reads as TGTGCCAGCAGTTTTAGCGGGAGCCGCTCCTACGAGCAGTACTTC. The rearrangement links TRBV6-5 to TRBJ2-7; TRBD2 matches at 9 bases. The J segment lost 0 bases and the V segment lost 4 bases, leaving 4 bases of the junction unmatched. CDR3 length: 15 residues. In germline, CDR1 is MNHEY, CDR2 SVGAGI.

This clone showed up just a few times. The chain carries TRBV2 and TRBJ2-7, with 13 bases lining up with TRBD2. The CDR3 extends over 18 amino acids. Germline CDR1 is SNHLY and CDR2 is FYNNEI. The junction had 12 bases not matched to a gene; V was cut back by 6 bases and J by 1 base. The chain's CDR3 is CASSNAGLAGASSYEQYF. The CDR3 DNA follows: TGTGCCAGCAGCAATGCCGGACTAGCGGGAGCCTCGTCCTACGAGCAGTACTTC.

CDR3 DNA: TGTGCCAGCAGCGTAGTAGTAGCGGGGACTAATGAGCAGTTCTTC. This codes for CASSVVVAGTNEQFF. The V and J genes are TRBV9 and TRBJ2-1; TRBD2 agrees at 8 bases. The V gene's germline CDR1 is SGDLS and CDR2 YYNGEE. This CDR3 is built from 15 residues. The V segment lost 0 bases and the J segment 7 bases; nucleotides outside the gene matches: 6.

The chain recombines TRBV11-2 with TRBJ2-7; D is uncertain. Per the germline V gene, CDR1 is SGHAT and CDR2 is FQNNGV. Between the trimmed V and J ends, which lost 4 bases and 1 base, there was a span of 8 bases. This CDR3 spans 13 amino acids. This CDR3 reads CASSSEASYEQYF. CDR3 sequence (DNA): TGTGCCAGCAGCTCTGAAGCTTCCTACGAGCAGTACTTC.

The V and J genes are TRBV5-4 and TRBJ2-3; tentatively, D is TRBD1 (6 bases). Germline CDR1 is SGHNT and CDR2 is YYREEE (reference sequence). V was shortened by 4 bases and J by 2 bases, with 17 bases between the two germline ends. This CDR3 has 16 residues. Written as DNA, the CDR3 is TGTGCCAGCAGCATCAGGGACAAACCGTCCACAGATACGCAGTATTTT. Translation: CASSIRDKPSTDTQYF.

The gene calls are TRBV28 and TRBJ1-5, with D unresolved. The CDR3 contains 15 residues. Trimming took off 1 base at V and 2 bases at J, with 9 bases between the two ends. The germline V gene has CDR1 MDHEN and CDR2 SYDVKM. The CDR3 region is CASSLYGRGNQPQHF. CDR3 DNA sequence: TGTGCCAGCAGTTTATACGGACGCGGCAATCAGCCCCAGCATTTT.

This chain joins TRBV28 and TRBJ2-2, with D hard to call. The V and J ends lost 1 base and 5 bases respectively, with 8 bases between them. This CDR3 comprises 14 residues. Germline CDR1 is MDHEN and CDR2 is SYDVKM. The CDR3 is CASSLFDITGELFF. CDR3 nucleotide sequence: TGTGCCAGCAGTTTATTCGACATAACCGGGGAGCTGTTTTTT. The complete variable domain, with remaining parts taken from reference TRBV28 and TRBJ2-2, reads DVKVTQSSRYLVKRTGEKVFLECVQDMDHENMFWYRQDPGLGLRLIYFSYDVKMKEKGDIPEGYSVSREKKERFSLILESASTNQTSMYLCASSLFDITGELFFGEGSRLTVL.

The chain couples TRBV29-1 to TRBJ1-2; D is uncertain. V dropped 4 bases and J dropped 8 bases, with 14 bases sitting between them. This CDR3 has 12 residues. The germline V gene encodes CDR1 SQVTM and CDR2 ANQGSEA. The CDR3 DNA reads TGCAGCGTTGCTCGGGAGTCGGACGGCTACACCTTC. It yields the protein CSVARESDGYTF.

This clone occurred once. This sequence joins TRBV7-8 and TRBJ2-7; 7 nucleotides align to TRBD1. Germline V CDR1 and CDR2: SGHVS, FQNEAQ. After removal of 5 bases from V and 6 bases from J, the junction contained 13 bases not matched to a gene. This CDR3 region has 15 residues. CDR3 sequence (DNA): TGTGCCAGCAGCCCCCAGAGTGGACAGGTCGTCGAGCAGTACTTC. Amino acid sequence: CASSPQSGQVVEQYF.

The gene calls are TRBV19 and TRBJ2-5; a weak D match, TRBD1 (5 bases). This CDR3 is built from 14 residues. Germline V gene data show CDR1 as LNHDA and CDR2 as SQIVND (reference sequence). The V end lost 3 bases, the J end lost 1 base, and 9 bases lay between the germline ends. For the CDR3, the DNA is TGTGCCAGTAGTATCAAGGGGCGCCAAGAGACCCAGTACTTC. This sequence encodes CASSIKGRQETQYF.

The CDR3, as DNA: TGTGCCAGCTCACGAGAGGGACCGACTACTTATAGCAATCAGCCCCAGCATTTT. It specifies CASSREGPTTYSNQPQHF. The rearrangement uses TRBV18 and TRBJ1-5, with D possibly TRBD1 on 5 matching bases. The CDR3 length is 18 residues. Deletions cut 4 bases from V and 0 bases from J, with 19 bases between. Germline CDR1 reads KGHSH; CDR2 reads LQKENI.

Here the CDR3 reads CASSPEPYEQYF. The CDR3 region has the DNA TGTGCCAGCAGCCCTGAGCCCTACGAGCAGTACTTC. V gene TRBV7-9 combines with J gene TRBJ2-7, with D uncertain. V was pared by 5 bases and J by 2 bases, with 7 bases between. The germline CDR1 and CDR2 sequences are SEHNR and FQNEAQ (reference sequence). This CDR3 is built from 12 residues.

This clone has just one count. This chain links TRBV7-9 with TRBJ2-1; TRBD1 or TRBD2 may be the D gene (5 bases each). With 5 bases removed from V and 6 bases from J, the gap between germline ends came to 23 bases. Germline V gene sequence: CDR1 SEHNR, CDR2 FQNEAQ (reference sequence). This CDR3 region has 17 residues. CDR3 DNA: TGTGCCAGCAGCGCCGACGGACTGGGGCGGTTGAGCAATGAGCAGTTCTTC. As protein: CASSADGLGRLSNEQFF. Full variable domain (rest looked up from reference TRBV7-9 and TRBJ2-1): DTGVSQNPRHKITKRGQNVTFRCDPISEHNRLYWYRQTLGQGPEFLTYFQNEAQLEKSRLLSDRFSAERPKGSFSTLEIQRTEQGDSAMYLCASSADGLGRLSNEQFFGPGTRLTVL.

The chain is built from TRBV9 and TRBJ2-1, with 11 bases matching TRBD2. J was trimmed by 3 bases and V by 3 bases; bases with no gene match: 8. The CDR3 sequence is 17 residues long. Germline CDR1 SGDLS, CDR2 YYNGEE. In DNA, the CDR3 is TGTGCCAGCAGCGAACTAGCGGGAGCGGCGGTCTACAATGAGCAGTTCTTC. Translated, it gives CASSELAGAAVYNEQFF.

This rearrangement joins TRBV5-6 to TRBJ2-5; 10 bases map to TRBD2. Germline trimming cut 4 bases from V and 3 bases from J; bases unmatched to any gene: 6. This CDR3 region has 15 residues. From germline, CDR1 is SGHDT and CDR2 YYEEEE. The CDR3 DNA follows: TGTGCCAGCAGCGCTCTCGGACTAGCGGAAGAGACCCAGTACTTC. Translated: CASSALGLAEETQYF.

The V call is TRBV19, the J call TRBJ2-7; 7 nucleotides line up with TRBD2. Germline V gene lookup returns CDR1 LNHDA and CDR2 SQIVND (reference sequence). With V trimmed by 10 bases and J by 4 bases, 10 bases remained unmatched. The length of the CDR3 is 13 residues. The DNA for the CDR3 is TGTGCCACCTCGGCGGGGGTGTCTTACGAGCAGTACTTC. As protein: CATSAGVSYEQYF.

A remark on this clone: Other DNA sequences in this sample translate to the same CDR3. CDR3 DNA sequence: TGTGCCAGCAGCCAACTAGCGGGCGCCTACAATGAGCAGTTCTTC. It codes for CASSQLAGAYNEQFF. This chain links TRBV7-9 with TRBJ2-1; 9 nucleotides match TRBD2. V shed 5 bases, J shed 2 bases, and the junction held 4 bases outside the gene matches. Germline assignment: CDR1 SEHNR and CDR2 FQNEAQ (reference sequence). The CDR3 runs to 15 residues.

The chain recombines TRBV5-4 with TRBJ2-1; D may be TRBD1 (5 bases). The CDR3 runs to 14 residues. Germline-derived CDR1 and CDR2 are SGHNT and YYREEE (reference sequence). CDR3 nucleotide sequence: TGTTCAACCTCTGGCAGGGAATTAATCAATGAGCAGTTCTTC. This translates into CSTSGRELINEQFF. The full variable domain, rest sourced from reference TRBV5-4 and TRBJ2-1, is ETGVTQSPTHLIKTRGQQVTLRCSSQSGHNTVSWYQQALGQGPQFIFQYYREEENGRGNFPPRFSGLQFPNYSSELNVNALELDDSALYLCSTSGRELINEQFFGPGTRLTVL.